This T cell receptor (beta chain) was identified during a study of human T cells and chemical hapten exposure. Study results and limitations: Significantly greater numbers of large CDR3 similarity clusters came from expanded TCRs than from controls.

Germline V gives CDR1 SGHVS, CDR2 FNYEAQ. The CDR3 is 15 residues long. V shed 5 bases and J shed 1 base, with 15 bases lying between them. Specified time point: patch test 3, about 24 weeks after DPC sensitization. Sample treatment: therapeutic diphenylcyclopropenone sensitization with weekly scalp DPC. Ahead of each patch test application, blood was drawn. The study enrolled 18 to 70-year-old alopecia patients suitable for DPC. Individual cDNA molecules in this library carried unique molecular identifiers. Using its own MiXCR run on the RACE reads, TCRdb lists one record per CDR3 protein. This table has some 52,000 distinct CDR3 sequences, over 9.5% appearing once. The sample holds a few counts of this clonotype. Its antigen is not known.

The chain couples TRBV7-6 to TRBJ2-7, with D possibly matching TRBD1 (5 bases). The sequence derives from a woman aged 40 to 50 with alopecia areata. Some clones in this sample may be carry-over from other donors' samples. The input for sequencing was whole blood, taken in connection with sensitization to the hapten diphenylcyclopropenone (DPC). The CDR3 nucleotides are TGTGCCAGCAGCCAAGACAGAATTCGGTCCTACGAGCAGTACTTC. Translation gives CASSQDRIRSYEQYF.